A few counts support the clone carrying this TCR beta chain. The antigen is not known. Researchers took RNA transcripts and amplified the TCR beta CDR3 regions from them. First-round RT-PCR of the TCR CDR3 relied on the HTBI primer set. TCRdb redid the calling of the multiplex PCR reads with MiXCR, one entry per CDR3 protein. The sample has hundreds of thousands of distinct CDR3 sequences; 11% to 15% are singletons. This specimen belongs to a study of T cells in Graves' hyperthyroidism and ophthalmopathy. Regarding the study as a whole: Classification by a 13 V-J model distinguished ophthalmopathy from stable hyperthyroidism.

The CDR3 consists of 16 residues. Trimming took 10 bases from V and 0 from J, leaving 19 bases between them. Germline V gene lookup returns CDR1 SGHRS and CDR2 YFSETQ. No progression to ophthalmopathy during 18 months of follow-up defined stable disease. The chain has TRBV5-1 and TRBJ2-2, with D possibly being TRBD1 (5 bases). The TCR sequence derives from a young woman with Graves' hyperthyroidism. Material: blood. As DNA, the CDR3 is TGCGCCGCCCGAACAGGATACCTTGCGAACACCGGGGAGCTGTTTTTT. It codes for CAARTGYLANTGELFF.